This T cell receptor beta chain was profiled in a study of T-cell memory formation after mild COVID-19. Study-wide results and caveats: Clones shrinking from day 15 to 85 showed even CD4/CD8 mixes; later expanders tilted CD4+.

In germline, CDR1 is SQVTM, CDR2 ANQGSEA. Trimming removed 4 bases from V and 2 bases from J, with 20 bases in between. This CDR3 is 16 amino acids long. Barcoded TCR alpha and TCR beta cDNA libraries with UMIs came from 5'RACE using constant-segment primers. TCRdb itself ran the 5' RACE reads through MiXCR, one entry per CDR3 protein. The sample carries about 400,000 distinct CDR3 sequences, approximately 14% recorded once. In the case of this clonotype: Its target is not known.

This chain connects TRBV29-1 to TRBJ2-5; D not certain. The TCR was taken from a man younger than 35 who had mild COVID-19 (a few samples of this study predate the infection). Cell type and time point are not known. Sequenced sample: PBMCs or a T cell subset sorted from them (not recorded which). The chain's CDR3 is CSVGETPSRPQETQYF. Written as DNA, the CDR3 is TGCAGCGTTGGAGAAACCCCCTCGCGGCCGCAAGAGACCCAGTACTTC. Together with reference TRBV29-1 and TRBJ2-5, the CDR3 gives the full variable domain: SAVISQKPSRDICQRGTSLTIQCQVDSQVTMMFWYRQQPGQSLTLIATANQGSEATYESGFVIDKFPISRPNLTFSTLTVSNMSPEDSSIYLCSVGETPSRPQETQYFGPGTRLLVL.